Below, 23 T cell receptor beta chains from the same sample are listed, as sequenced in a study of T-cell reconstitution after alpha-beta-depleted transplantation in children. As it was prepared, the TCRbeta library received unique molecular identifiers. TCRdb reprocessed the PCR reads with MiXCR, giving one entry per CDR3 protein. There are approximately 230,000 distinct CDR3 sequences in the sample; 24% occur only once, and 4% to 5.5% lies in the top ten. Sequencing was performed on PBMCs, mostly from graft donor cells, taken 360 days after TCRalphabeta/CD19-depleted stem cell transplant. Receptors originate from a female patient aged 2 to 10 who had a stem cell transplant for congenital amegakaryocytic thrombocytopenia, so the T cells may come from the graft donor.

This chain uses TRBV9 with TRBJ2-2, with D possibly TRBD2 on 5 matching bases. Trimming left V 4 bases short and J 3 bases short, with 7 bases between. The CDR3 is 13 residues long. In germline, CDR1 is SGDLS, CDR2 YYNGEE. This CDR3 reads CASSLADTGELFF. The CDR3 coding sequence is TGTGCCAGCAGCCTAGCCGACACCGGGGAGCTGTTTTTT. The variable domain in full, with the rest retrieved from reference TRBV9 and TRBJ2-2, is DSGVTQTPKHLITATGQRVTLRCSPRSGDLSVYWYQQSLDQGLQFLIQYYNGEERAKGNILERFSAQQFPDLHSELNLSSLELGDSALYFCASSLADTGELFFGEGSRLTVL.

The table lists this clonotype with a few counts. The rearrangement joins TRBV28 to TRBJ2-3; D is undetermined. CDR1 MDHEN and CDR2 SYDVKM come from the germline V gene. The CDR3 length is 13 residues. V gave up 10 bases and J gave up 0 bases, with 11 bases separating them. The CDR3 coding sequence is TGTGCCACCGTCGACACGAGCACAGATACGCAGTATTTT. This gives the protein CATVDTSTDTQYF.

Many counts were recorded for this clonotype. The rearrangement joins TRBV3-1 to TRBJ1-2; no clear D gene. V was cut by 3 bases and J by 6 bases, with 8 bases left in between. CDR3 length equals 12 residues. Germline CDR1 and CDR2: LGHDT and YNNKEL (reference sequence). This CDR3 reads CASSHWRDGYTF. The CDR3 DNA reads TGTGCCAGCAGCCATTGGAGGGATGGCTACACCTTC.

The table lists this clonotype with a few counts. The rearrangement links TRBV5-1 to TRBJ2-5; D possibly corresponds to TRBD2 (5 bases). Germline CDR1 is SGHRS and CDR2 is YFSETQ. The CDR3 covers 13 residues. The V gene lost 6 bases and the J gene lost 5 bases, with 14 bases spanning the gap. The CDR3 protein is CASTGLQWETQYF. The CDR3 region has the DNA TGCGCCAGCACCGGACTGCAATGGGAGACCCAGTACTTC.

This clonotype has a handful of counts. Germline is not matched at one junction end, which may reflect a read error. CDR3 protein: CATSEAGSTEVFF. CDR3 nucleotide sequence: TGTGCCACCAGTGAAGCAGGGTCCACTGAAGTTTTCTTT. V gene TRBV24-1 combines with J gene TRBJ1-1, with a possible D match to TRBD1 (5 bases). The CDR3 is 13 residues long. Germline V gene data show CDR1 as KGHDR and CDR2 as SFDVKD.

This clonotype was seen more than once but under ten times. The chain links TRBV27 to TRBJ1-2; tentatively, D is TRBD1 (5 bases). CDR3 length: 18 residues. Germline CDR1 reads MNHEY; CDR2 reads SMNVEV (reference sequence). Between the trimmed V and J ends, which lost 5 bases and 2 bases, there was a span of 24 bases. The CDR3 region has the DNA TGTGCCAGCAGTCCCATATTCACCCACGGGGGTTGGAACTATGGCTACACCTTC. Protein product: CASSPIFTHGGWNYGYTF.

The table lists this clonotype with a few counts. The rearrangement uses TRBV7-9 and TRBJ2-2; D gene unclear. Germline V gene lookup returns CDR1 SEHNR and CDR2 FQNEAQ (reference sequence). This CDR3 is built from 12 residues. V shed 3 bases and J shed 7 bases, with 6 bases lying between them. The DNA of the CDR3 is TGTGCCAGCAGCTTTCTAAGCGGGGAGCTGTTTTTT. It is translated as CASSFLSGELFF.

In this sample, this clonotype turned up a few times. The chain recombines TRBV4-3 with TRBJ2-7, with a weak D call TRBD2 (5 bases). V lost 0 bases and J lost 2, with 11 bases in between. This CDR3 is 15 amino acids long. Germline loops: CDR1 LGHNA, CDR2 YSLEER. The CDR3 region is CASSQDAGSAYEQYF. DNA of the CDR3: TGCGCCAGCAGCCAAGATGCAGGTAGCGCCTACGAGCAGTACTTC.

The chain recombines TRBV5-5 with TRBJ2-1; TRBD2 agrees at 13 bases. This CDR3 has 18 residues. The germline gives CDR1 SGHKS, CDR2 YYEKEE (reference sequence). V lost 0 bases, J lost 8 bases, and 11 bases stayed unmatched. The CDR3 region is CASSLAPQLAGGPYEQFF. The CDR3, as DNA: TGTGCCAGCAGCTTGGCCCCCCAACTAGCGGGAGGGCCCTATGAGCAGTTCTTC.

This chain uses TRBV12-3 or TRBV12-4 with TRBJ2-1, with D perhaps matching TRBD2 (5 bases). CDR3 size: 16 residues. The V and J ends lost 1 base and 10 bases respectively, with 20 bases between them. This CDR3 reads CASSLGAWLAKWEQFF. The CDR3 nucleotides are TGTGCCAGCAGTTTAGGGGCGTGGCTAGCAAAGTGGGAGCAGTTCTTC.

This clonotype came up a few times. The chain combines TRBV20-1 with TRBJ2-4; no clear D. CDR1 is DFQATT and CDR2 is SNEGSKA in the germline V gene (reference sequence). The CDR3 has 12 residues. V dropped 6 bases and J dropped 6 bases, with 12 bases sitting between them. The CDR3 coding sequence is TGCAGTGCCATAAAACCTTCAAACATTCAGTACTTC. This translates into CSAIKPSNIQYF.

This clonotype was counted between two and nine times. The chain employs TRBV6-2 or TRBV6-3 and TRBJ2-1; D remains unclear. This CDR3 spans 14 amino acids. The V gene's germline CDR1 is MNHEY and CDR2 SVGEGT. Trimming took 6 bases from V and 9 from J, leaving 18 bases between them. CDR3 nucleotide sequence: TGTGCCAGCAGCCCCAGCTTGGATATCACTGAGCAGTTCTTC. Residues: CASSPSLDITEQFF.

The chain joins TRBV27 to TRBJ2-1; 10 bases line up with TRBD1. The CDR3 totals 14 residues. V was pared by 10 bases and J by 6 bases, with 9 bases of the junction left unmatched. The germline V gene has CDR1 MNHEY and CDR2 SMNVEV (reference sequence). Here the CDR3 reads CATWDRGLGNEQFF. In DNA form, the CDR3 reads TGTGCCACCTGGGACAGGGGTTTGGGCAATGAGCAGTTCTTC.

The chain joins TRBV11-2 to TRBJ2-1; the match to TRBD2 covers 12 bases. CDR1 SGHAT and CDR2 FQNNGV come from the germline V gene. The junction had 10 bases not matched to a gene; V was cut back by 2 bases and J by 2 bases. This CDR3 is 19 amino acids long. CDR3: CASSLKLTSGSKPYNEQFF. The CDR3, as DNA: TGTGCCAGCAGCTTAAAGCTGACTAGCGGGAGCAAACCCTACAATGAGCAGTTCTTC. Drawing the rest from reference TRBV11-2 and TRBJ2-1, the complete variable domain is EAGVAQSPRYKIIEKRQSVAFWCNPISGHATLYWYQQILGQGPKLLIQFQNNGVVDDSQLPKDRFSAERLKGVDSTLKIQPAKLEDSAVYLCASSLKLTSGSKPYNEQFFGPGTRLTVL.

This clonotype has only a few counts. The chain employs TRBV7-9 and TRBJ1-1; 8 bases agree with TRBD1. The trim removed 5 bases at V and 6 bases at J, leaving 17 bases unmatched. This CDR3 spans 17 amino acids. The V gene's germline CDR1 is SEHNR and CDR2 FQNEAQ (reference sequence). The CDR3 DNA reads as TGTGCCAGCAGCACCATCGGGGGACGGACAGGGATTGCTGAAGCTTTCTTT. It encodes CASSTIGGRTGIAEAFF.

In its sample, this clonotype was seen a few times. CDR3 in DNA: TGCGCCAGCAGCCAAGACCCAGGGGCGGTGAGCAATCAGCCCCAGCATTTT. Translated: CASSQDPGAVSNQPQHF. This chain connects TRBV4-1 to TRBJ1-5; D might be TRBD1 (6 bases). Trimming cost V 0 bases and J 1 base, with 13 bases left between them. This CDR3 is 17 amino acids long. Germline-derived CDR1 and CDR2 are MGHRA and YSYEKL.

The V call is TRBV21-1, the J call TRBJ1-1. TRBV21-1 is described as a pseudogene. This CDR3 contains 12 residues. The CDR3 DNA is TGTGCCACCCTTCTTGGAGGGATTGAAGCTTTCTTT. This translates into CATLLGGIEAFF.

This chain uses TRBV5-1 with TRBJ2-3; 10 positions match TRBD2. With 1 base clipped from V and 3 bases from J, the junction kept 5 bases outside the gene matches. The CDR3 spans 16 residues. CDR1 and CDR2 (germline): SGHRS, YFSETQ. CDR3 in DNA: TGCGCCAGCAGCTTGCCAAGGACTAGCGGAACAGATACGCAGTATTTT. This codes for CASSLPRTSGTDTQYF.

The V gene is TRBV12-5, the J gene TRBJ2-1; the match to TRBD2 covers 7 bases. CDR3 size: 19 residues. Losses at the gene ends were 0 bases for V and 1 base for J; bases not matched to a gene: 12. Germline values: CDR1 LGHNT, CDR2 FRNRAP. CDR3 sequence reads: CASGLVHPKLAASYNEQFF. The CDR3 DNA reads as TGTGCTAGTGGTTTGGTACACCCGAAGCTAGCGGCGTCCTACAATGAGCAGTTCTTC.

The chain employs TRBV20-1 and TRBJ2-7; D gene uncertain. The CDR3 loop spans 13 amino acids. The V end lost 6 bases, the J end lost 3 bases, and 15 bases lay between the germline ends. CDR1 is DFQATT and CDR2 is SNEGSKA in the germline V gene (reference sequence). The CDR3 nucleotides are TGCAGTGCCCCGACGGTATGGAACTACGAGCAGTACTTC. Its translation: CSAPTVWNYEQYF.

This clonotype was counted a few times. In nucleotides, the CDR3 is TGCGCCAGCAGCGAAAGCGGGTCCTCCTATACGCAGTATTTT. Amino acids: CASSESGSSYTQYF. V usage is TRBV5-1 and J usage is TRBJ2-3, with a weak D call TRBD2 (6 bases). Germline V gives CDR1 SGHRS, CDR2 YFSETQ. The CDR3 covers 14 residues. The V and J ends lost 4 bases and 7 bases respectively, with 16 bases between them.

The chain is built from TRBV29-1 and TRBJ2-5, with 14 bases that match TRBD2. The V gene end was trimmed by 3 bases and the J gene end by 5 bases; junction bases not matched to a gene: 11. This CDR3 is 17 amino acids long. CDR1 is SQVTM, CDR2 ANQGSEA, per germline. In DNA form, the CDR3 reads TGCAGCGTTGATGGGACTAGCGGGAGCAGCCGTTCGGAGACCCAGTACTTC. Translation gives CSVDGTSGSSRSETQYF.

The sample holds one count of this clonotype. The rearrangement uses TRBV4-2 and TRBJ2-1; D not resolved. The V gene lost 3 bases and the J gene lost 4 bases, with 7 bases spanning the gap. The length of the CDR3 is 13 residues. CDR1 is LGHNA, CDR2 YNFKEQ, per germline. The CDR3 DNA reads as TGTGCCAGCAGCCAGTTAGTATACAATGAGCAGTTCTTC. This gives the protein CASSQLVYNEQFF.